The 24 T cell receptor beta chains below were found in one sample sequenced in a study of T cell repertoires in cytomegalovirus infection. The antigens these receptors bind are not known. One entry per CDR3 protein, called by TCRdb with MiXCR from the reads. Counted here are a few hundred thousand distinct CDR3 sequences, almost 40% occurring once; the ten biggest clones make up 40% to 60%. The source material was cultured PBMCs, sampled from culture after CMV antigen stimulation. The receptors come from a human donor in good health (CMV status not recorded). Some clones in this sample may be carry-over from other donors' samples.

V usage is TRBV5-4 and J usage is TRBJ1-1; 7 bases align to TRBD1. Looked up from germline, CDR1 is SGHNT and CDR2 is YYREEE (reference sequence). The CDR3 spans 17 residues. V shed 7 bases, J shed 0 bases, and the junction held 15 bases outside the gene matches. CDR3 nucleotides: TGTGCCAGCCACAGGACAGGTGCTGAACCTATGAACACTGAAGCTTTCTTT. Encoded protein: CASHRTGAEPMNTEAFF.

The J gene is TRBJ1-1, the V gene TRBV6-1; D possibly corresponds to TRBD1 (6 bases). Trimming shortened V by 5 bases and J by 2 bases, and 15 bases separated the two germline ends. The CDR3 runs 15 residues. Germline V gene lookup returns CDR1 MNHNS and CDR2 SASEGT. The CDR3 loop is CASSTGTPINTEAFF. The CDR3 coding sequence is TGTGCCAGCAGTACCGGGACACCTATTAACACTGAAGCTTTCTTT.

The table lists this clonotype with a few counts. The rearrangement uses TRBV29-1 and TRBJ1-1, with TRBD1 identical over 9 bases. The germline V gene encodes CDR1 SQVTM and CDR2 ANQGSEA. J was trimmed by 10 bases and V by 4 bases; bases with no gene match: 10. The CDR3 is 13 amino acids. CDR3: CSVVYPVDRGAFF. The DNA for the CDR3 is TGCAGCGTTGTGTATCCCGTGGACAGGGGAGCTTTCTTT.

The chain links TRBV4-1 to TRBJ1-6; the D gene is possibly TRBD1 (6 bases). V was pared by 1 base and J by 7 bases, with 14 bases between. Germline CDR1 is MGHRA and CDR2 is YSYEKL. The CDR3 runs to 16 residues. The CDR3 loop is CASSQATGLRNSPLHF. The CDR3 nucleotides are TGCGCCAGCAGCCAAGCGACAGGCCTAAGGAATTCACCCCTCCACTTT.

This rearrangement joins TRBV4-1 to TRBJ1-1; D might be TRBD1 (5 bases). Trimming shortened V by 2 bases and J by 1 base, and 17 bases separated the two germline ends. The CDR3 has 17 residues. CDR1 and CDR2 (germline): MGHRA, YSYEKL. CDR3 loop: CASSQFRAEGWNTEAFF. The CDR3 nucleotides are TGCGCCAGCAGCCAATTTAGGGCGGAGGGGTGGAACACTGAAGCTTTCTTT.

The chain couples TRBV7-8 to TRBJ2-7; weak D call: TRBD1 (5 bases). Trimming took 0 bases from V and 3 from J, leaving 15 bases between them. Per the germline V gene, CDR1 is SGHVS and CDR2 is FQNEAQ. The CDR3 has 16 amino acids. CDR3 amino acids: CASSLAIRGTDYEQYF. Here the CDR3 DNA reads TGTGCCAGCAGCTTAGCGATTAGGGGAACCGACTACGAGCAGTACTTC.

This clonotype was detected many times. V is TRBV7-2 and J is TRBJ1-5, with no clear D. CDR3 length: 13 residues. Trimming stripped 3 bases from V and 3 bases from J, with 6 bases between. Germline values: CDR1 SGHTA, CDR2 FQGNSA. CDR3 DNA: TGTGCCAGCAGCTTTGACAACAATCAGCCCCAGCATTTT. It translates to CASSFDNNQPQHF. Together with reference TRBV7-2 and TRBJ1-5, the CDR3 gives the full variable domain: GAGVSQSPSNKVTEKGKDVELRCDPISGHTALYWYRQSLGQGLEFLIYFQGNSAPDKSGLPSDRFSAERTGGSVSTLTIQRTQQEDSAVYLCASSFDNNQPQHFGDGTRLSIL.

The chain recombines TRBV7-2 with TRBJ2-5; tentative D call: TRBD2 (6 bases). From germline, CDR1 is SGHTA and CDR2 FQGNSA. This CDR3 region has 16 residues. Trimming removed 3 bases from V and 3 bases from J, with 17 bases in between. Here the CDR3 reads CASSFSVGGTKETQYF. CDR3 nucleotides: TGTGCCAGCAGCTTTTCGGTAGGAGGGACCAAAGAGACCCAGTACTTC.

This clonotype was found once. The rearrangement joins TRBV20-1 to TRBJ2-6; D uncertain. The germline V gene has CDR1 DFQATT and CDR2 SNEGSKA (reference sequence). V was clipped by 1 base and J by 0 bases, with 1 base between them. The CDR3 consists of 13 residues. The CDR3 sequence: CSARGSGANVLTF. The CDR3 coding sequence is TGCAGTGCTAGAGGCTCTGGGGCCAACGTCCTGACTTTC.

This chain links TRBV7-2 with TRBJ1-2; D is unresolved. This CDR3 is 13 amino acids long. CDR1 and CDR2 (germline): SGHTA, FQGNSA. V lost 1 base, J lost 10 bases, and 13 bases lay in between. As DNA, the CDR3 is TGTGCCAGCAGCTTAGGGGTTCACGGAGACTACACCTTC. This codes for CASSLGVHGDYTF. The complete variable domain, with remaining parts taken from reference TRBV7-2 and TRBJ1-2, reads GAGVSQSPSNKVTEKGKDVELRCDPISGHTALYWYRQSLGQGLEFLIYFQGNSAPDKSGLPSDRFSAERTGGSVSTLTIQRTQQEDSAVYLCASSLGVHGDYTFGSGTRLTVV.

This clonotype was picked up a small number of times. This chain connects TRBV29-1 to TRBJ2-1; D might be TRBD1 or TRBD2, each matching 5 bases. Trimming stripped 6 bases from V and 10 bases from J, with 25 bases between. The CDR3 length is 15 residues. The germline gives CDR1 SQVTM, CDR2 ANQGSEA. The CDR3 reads CSVEDGAGVGGEQFF. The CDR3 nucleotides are TGCAGCGTCGAGGACGGGGCCGGCGTTGGGGGAGAGCAGTTCTTC.

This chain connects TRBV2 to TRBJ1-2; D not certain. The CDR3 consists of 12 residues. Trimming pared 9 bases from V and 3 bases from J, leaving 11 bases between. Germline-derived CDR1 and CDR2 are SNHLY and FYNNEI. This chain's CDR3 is CASKIGDYGYTF. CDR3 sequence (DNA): TGTGCCAGTAAGATAGGAGACTATGGCTACACCTTC.

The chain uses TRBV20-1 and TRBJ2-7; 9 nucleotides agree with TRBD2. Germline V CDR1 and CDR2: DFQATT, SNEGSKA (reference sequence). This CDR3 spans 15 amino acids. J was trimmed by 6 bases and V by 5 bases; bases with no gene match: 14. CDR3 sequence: CSAPGTSSRRGEQYF. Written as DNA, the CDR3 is TGCAGTGCTCCCGGGACTAGCAGTCGACGAGGCGAGCAGTACTTC.

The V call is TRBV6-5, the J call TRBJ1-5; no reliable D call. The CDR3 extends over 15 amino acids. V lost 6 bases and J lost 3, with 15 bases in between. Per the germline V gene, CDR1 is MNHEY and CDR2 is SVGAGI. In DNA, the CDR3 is TGTGCCAGCAGGCCAACAATCCTCCTCAATCAGCCCCAGCATTTT. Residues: CASRPTILLNQPQHF.

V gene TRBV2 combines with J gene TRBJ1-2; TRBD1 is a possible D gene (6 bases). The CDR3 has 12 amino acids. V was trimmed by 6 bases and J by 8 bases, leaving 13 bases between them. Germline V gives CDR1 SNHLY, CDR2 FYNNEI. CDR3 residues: CASRRTEKGYTF. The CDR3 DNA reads TGTGCCAGCAGGAGGACAGAGAAGGGCTACACCTTC.

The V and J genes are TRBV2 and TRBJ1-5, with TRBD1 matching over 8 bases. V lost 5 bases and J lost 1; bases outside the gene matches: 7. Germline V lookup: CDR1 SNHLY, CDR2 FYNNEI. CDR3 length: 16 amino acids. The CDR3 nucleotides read TGTGCCAGCAGTCGACCGGGACAGGCAAGCAATCAGCCCCAGCATTTT. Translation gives CASSRPGQASNQPQHF.

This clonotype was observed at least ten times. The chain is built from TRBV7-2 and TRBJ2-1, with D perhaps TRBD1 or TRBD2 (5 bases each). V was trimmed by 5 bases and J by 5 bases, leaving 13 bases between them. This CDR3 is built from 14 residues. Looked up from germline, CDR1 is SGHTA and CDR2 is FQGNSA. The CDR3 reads CASSAGGSDNEQFF. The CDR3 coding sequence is TGTGCCAGCAGCGCTGGGGGTAGTGACAATGAGCAGTTCTTC.

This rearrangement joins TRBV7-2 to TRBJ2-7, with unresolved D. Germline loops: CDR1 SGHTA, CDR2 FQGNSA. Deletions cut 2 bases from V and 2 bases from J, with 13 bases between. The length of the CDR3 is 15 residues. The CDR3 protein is CASSLRGGRAYEQYF. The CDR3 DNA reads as TGTGCCAGCAGCTTAAGAGGTGGAAGAGCCTACGAGCAGTACTTC.

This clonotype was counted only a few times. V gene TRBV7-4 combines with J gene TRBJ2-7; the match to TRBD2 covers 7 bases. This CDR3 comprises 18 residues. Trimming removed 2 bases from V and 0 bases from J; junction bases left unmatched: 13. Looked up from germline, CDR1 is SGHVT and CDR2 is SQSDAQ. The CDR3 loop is CASSLPPSTSYLSYEQYF. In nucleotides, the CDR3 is TGTGCCAGCAGCTTACCGCCCTCGACTAGCTACCTCTCCTACGAGCAGTACTTC.

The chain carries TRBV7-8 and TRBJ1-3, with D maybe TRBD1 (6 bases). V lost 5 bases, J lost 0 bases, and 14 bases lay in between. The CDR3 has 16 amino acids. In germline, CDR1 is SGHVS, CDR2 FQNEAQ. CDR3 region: CASSRTVTGSGNTIYF. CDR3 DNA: TGTGCCAGCAGCAGAACTGTGACAGGCTCTGGAAACACCATATATTTT.

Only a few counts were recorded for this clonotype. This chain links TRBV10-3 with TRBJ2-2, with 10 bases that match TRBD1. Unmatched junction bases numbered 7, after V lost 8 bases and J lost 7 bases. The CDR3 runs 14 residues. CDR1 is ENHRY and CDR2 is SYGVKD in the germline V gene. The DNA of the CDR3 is TGTGCCATCCGACAGGGGGCGCGGATCGGGGAGCTGTTTTTT. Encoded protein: CAIRQGARIGELFF.

CDR3 residues: CASLGGSYGYTF. In DNA form, the CDR3 reads TGTGCCAGCTTGGGAGGAAGCTATGGCTACACCTTC. The chain joins TRBV12-3 or TRBV12-4 to TRBJ1-2; D is ambiguous. Trimming took 8 bases from V and 4 from J, leaving 11 bases between them. This CDR3 spans 12 amino acids.

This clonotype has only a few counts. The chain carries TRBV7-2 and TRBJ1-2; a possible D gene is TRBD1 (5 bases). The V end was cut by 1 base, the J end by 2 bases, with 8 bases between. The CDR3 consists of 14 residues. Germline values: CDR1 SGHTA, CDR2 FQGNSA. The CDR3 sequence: CASSLVEGNYGYTF. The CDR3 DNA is TGTGCCAGCAGCTTAGTGGAGGGGAACTATGGCTACACCTTC.

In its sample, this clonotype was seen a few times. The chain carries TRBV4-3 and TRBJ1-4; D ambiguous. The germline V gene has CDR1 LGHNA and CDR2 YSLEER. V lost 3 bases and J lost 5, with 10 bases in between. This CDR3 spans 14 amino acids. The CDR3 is CASSHQVTNEKLFF. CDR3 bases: TGCGCCAGCAGCCATCAGGTGACGAATGAAAAACTGTTTTTT.